The 8 T cell receptor beta chains below come from one sample, sequenced in a study of blood T cell repertoires in COVID-19. Libraries were prepared by immunoSEQ multiplex PCR; TCRdb keeps only in-frame clonotypes and omits some of them. This table holds approximately 60,000 clones, roughly 80% found once. Sample: peripheral blood. Every receptor here comes from a woman aged 55-70 years with acute or convalescent COVID-19.

This clone was seen more than once but under ten times. V gene TRBV4-1 combines with J gene TRBJ2-7; maybe TRBD2 (5 bases). Germline values: CDR1 MGHRA, CDR2 YSYEKL. V dropped 2 bases and J dropped 5 bases, with 22 bases sitting between them. This CDR3 is built from 17 residues. The CDR3 DNA sequence: TGCGCCAGCAGCCAACTTCTTCTTCGGGAAGTGAAGAACGAGCAGTACTTC. Its protein product is CASSQLLLREVKNEQYF.

The J gene is TRBJ1-6, the V gene TRBV30, with a possible D match to TRBD1 (5 bases). The germline CDR1 and CDR2 sequences are GTSNPN and SVGIG (reference sequence). Trimming shortened V by 2 bases and J by 9 bases, and 17 bases separated the two germline ends. The CDR3 has 15 residues. CDR3 protein: CAWSPLALTASPLHF. In DNA, the CDR3 is TGTGCCTGGAGTCCCCTGGCCTTGACAGCTTCACCCCTCCACTTT.

The V gene is TRBV21-1, the J gene TRBJ1-6; no check of the table's D call, TRBD1, against the DNA was made. TRBV21-1 is labeled a pseudogene. This CDR3 comprises 14 residues. The CDR3 region is CASSRSGSKAPLHF. CDR3 nucleotide sequence: TGTGCCAGCAGCAGGTCAGGGTCAAAGGCACCCCTCCACTTT.

J is TRBJ1-4 and V is TRBV12-5; 9 positions match TRBD1. Trimming removed 6 bases from V and 7 bases from J; junction bases left unmatched: 3. Germline V gene sequence: CDR1 LGHNT, CDR2 FRNRAP. There are 13 residues in the CDR3. CDR3 sequence (DNA): TGTGCTAGTGGCTTACAGGGGGCTGAAAAACTGTTTTTT. Residues: CASGLQGAEKLFF.

The V call is TRBV6-6, the J call TRBJ1-2, with D perhaps TRBD1 (6 bases). CDR1 and CDR2 (germline): MNHNY, SVGAGI (reference sequence). Trimming stripped 2 bases from V and 2 bases from J, with 9 bases between. The CDR3 contains 14 residues. CDR3 nucleotides: TGTGCCAGCAGTTACCCAGGGGAAAACTATGGCTACACCTTC. Translated: CASSYPGENYGYTF.

This clone was detected only a few times. The rearrangement uses TRBV7-8 and TRBJ1-2; 10 bases match TRBD1. Germline V gene sequence: CDR1 SGHVS, CDR2 FQNEAQ. The CDR3 spans 15 residues. J lost 4 bases, V lost 1 base, and 3 bases had no gene match. CDR3 coding DNA: TGTGCCAGCAGCTTAGGGACAGGGGGACTCTATGGCTACACCTTC. Its translation: CASSLGTGGLYGYTF. The full variable domain, rest sourced from reference TRBV7-8 and TRBJ1-2, is GAGVSQSPRYKVAKRGQDVALRCDPISGHVSLFWYQQALGQGPEFLTYFQNEAQLDKSGLPSDRFFAERPEGSVSTLKIQRTQQEDSAVYLCASSLGTGGLYGYTFGSGTRLTVV.

The chain joins TRBV6-2 or TRBV6-3 to TRBJ2-6; D is perhaps TRBD1 (6 bases). The germline gives CDR1 MNHEY, CDR2 SVGEGT. Trimming took 5 bases from V and 4 from J, leaving 12 bases between them. The CDR3 loop spans 15 amino acids. The CDR3 spells CASSKTGSGANVLTF. Here the CDR3 DNA reads TGTGCCAGCAGTAAGACAGGATCCGGGGCCAACGTCCTGACTTTC.

The V and J genes are TRBV7-3 and TRBJ1-1; maybe TRBD1 (6 bases). Trimming stripped 3 bases from V and 3 bases from J, with 11 bases between. This CDR3 spans 14 amino acids. CDR1 SGHTA and CDR2 FQGTGA come from the germline V gene. The CDR3 DNA follows: TGTGCCAGCAGCTTGAACAGGGCGGACACTGAAGCTTTCTTT. Translated: CASSLNRADTEAFF.